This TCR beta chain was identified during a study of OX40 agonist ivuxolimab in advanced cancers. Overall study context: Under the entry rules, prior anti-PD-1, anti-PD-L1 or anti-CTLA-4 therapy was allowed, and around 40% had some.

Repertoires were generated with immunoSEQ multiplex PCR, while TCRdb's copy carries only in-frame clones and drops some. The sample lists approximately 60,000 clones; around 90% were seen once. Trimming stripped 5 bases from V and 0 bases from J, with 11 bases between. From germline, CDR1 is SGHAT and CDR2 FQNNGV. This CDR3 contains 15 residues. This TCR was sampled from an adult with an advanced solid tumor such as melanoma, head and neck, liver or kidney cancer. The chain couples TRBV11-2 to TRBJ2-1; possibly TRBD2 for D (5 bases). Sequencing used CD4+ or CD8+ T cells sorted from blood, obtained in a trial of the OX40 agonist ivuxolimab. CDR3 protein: CASSTRHSSYNEQFF. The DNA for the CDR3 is TGTGCCAGCAGCACTAGACACAGCTCCTACAATGAGCAGTTCTTC.